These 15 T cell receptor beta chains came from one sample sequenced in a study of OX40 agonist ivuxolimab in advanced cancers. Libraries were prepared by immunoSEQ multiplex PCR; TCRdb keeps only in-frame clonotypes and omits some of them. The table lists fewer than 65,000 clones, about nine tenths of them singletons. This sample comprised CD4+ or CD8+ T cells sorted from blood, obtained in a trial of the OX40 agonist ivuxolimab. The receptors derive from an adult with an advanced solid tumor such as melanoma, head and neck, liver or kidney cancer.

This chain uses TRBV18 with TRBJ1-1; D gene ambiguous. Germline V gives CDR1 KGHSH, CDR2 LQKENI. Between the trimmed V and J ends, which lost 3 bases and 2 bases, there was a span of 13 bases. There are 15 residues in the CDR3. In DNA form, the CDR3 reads TGTGCCAGCTCACCCAAACATACAACCAACACTGAAGCTTTCTTT. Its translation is CASSPKHTTNTEAFF.

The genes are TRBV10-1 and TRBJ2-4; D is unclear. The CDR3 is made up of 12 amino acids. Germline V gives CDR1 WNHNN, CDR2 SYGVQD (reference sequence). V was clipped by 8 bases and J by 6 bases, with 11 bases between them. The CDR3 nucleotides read TGCGCCAGCTCCCCGAACCTAAACATTCAGTACTTC. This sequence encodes CASSPNLNIQYF.

The CDR3 is CATSRNGQGASDTQYF. The CDR3 DNA reads as TGTGCCACCAGCAGAAATGGACAGGGGGCATCAGATACGCAGTATTTT. The chain uses TRBV15 and TRBJ2-3, with TRBD1 identical over 11 bases. With 2 bases clipped from V and 4 bases from J, the junction kept 5 bases outside the gene matches. The CDR3 has 16 amino acids. The germline V gene has CDR1 LNHNV and CDR2 YYDKDF (reference sequence).

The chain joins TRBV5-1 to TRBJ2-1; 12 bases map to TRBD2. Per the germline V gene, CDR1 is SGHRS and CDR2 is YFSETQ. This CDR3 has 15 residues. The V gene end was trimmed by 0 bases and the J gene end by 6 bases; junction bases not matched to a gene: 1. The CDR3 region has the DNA TGCGCCAGCAGCTTGGGGACTAGCGGGGTCAATGAGCAGTTCTTC. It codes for CASSLGTSGVNEQFF. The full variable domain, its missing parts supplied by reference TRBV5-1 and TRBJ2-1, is KAGVTQTPRYLIKTRGQQVTLSCSPISGHRSVSWYQQTPGQGLQFLFEYFSETQRNKGNFPGRFSGRQFSNSRSEMNVSTLELGDSALYLCASSLGTSGVNEQFFGPGTRLTVL.

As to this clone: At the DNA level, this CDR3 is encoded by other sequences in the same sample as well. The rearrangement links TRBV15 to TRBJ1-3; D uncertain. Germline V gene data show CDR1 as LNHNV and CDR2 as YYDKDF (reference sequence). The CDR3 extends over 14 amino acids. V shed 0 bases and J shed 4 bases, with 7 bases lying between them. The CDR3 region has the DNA TGTGCCACCAGCAGAGATTTGGGCGGAAACACCATATATTTT. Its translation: CATSRDLGGNTIYF. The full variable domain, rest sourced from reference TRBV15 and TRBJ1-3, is DAMVIQNPRYQVTQFGKPVTLSCSQTLNHNVMYWYQQKSSQAPKLLFHYYDKDFNNEADTPDNFQSRRPNTSFCFLDIRSPGLGDTAMYLCATSRDLGGNTIYFGEGSWLTVV.

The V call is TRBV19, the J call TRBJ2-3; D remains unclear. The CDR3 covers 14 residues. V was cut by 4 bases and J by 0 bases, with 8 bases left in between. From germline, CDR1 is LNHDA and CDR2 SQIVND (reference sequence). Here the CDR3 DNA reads TGTGCCAGTAGTACGGGCGGAAGCACAGATACGCAGTATTTT. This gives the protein CASSTGGSTDTQYF.

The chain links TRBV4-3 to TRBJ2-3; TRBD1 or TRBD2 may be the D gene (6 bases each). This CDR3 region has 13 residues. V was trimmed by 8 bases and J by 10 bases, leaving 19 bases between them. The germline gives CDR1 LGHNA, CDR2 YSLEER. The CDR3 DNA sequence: TGCGCCAGCGCCATATTTGAGGGGGAGGCGCAGTATTTT. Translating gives CASAIFEGEAQYF.

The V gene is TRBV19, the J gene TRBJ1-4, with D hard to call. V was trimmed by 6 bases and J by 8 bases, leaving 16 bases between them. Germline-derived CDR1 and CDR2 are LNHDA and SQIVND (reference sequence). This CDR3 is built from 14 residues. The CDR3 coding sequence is TGTGCCAGTAGCCCTACCAGTTTCGGAGAAAAACTGTTTTTT. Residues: CASSPTSFGEKLFF. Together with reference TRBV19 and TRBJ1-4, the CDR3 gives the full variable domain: DGGITQSPKYLFRKEGQNVTLSCEQNLNHDAMYWYRQDPGQGLRLIYYSQIVNDFQKGDIAEGYSVSREKKESFPLTVTSAQKNPTAFYLCASSPTSFGEKLFFGSGTQLSVL.

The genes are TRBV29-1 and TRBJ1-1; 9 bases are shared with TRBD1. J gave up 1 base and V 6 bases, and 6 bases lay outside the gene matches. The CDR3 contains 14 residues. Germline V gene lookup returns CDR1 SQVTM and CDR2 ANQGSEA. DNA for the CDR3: TGCAGCGTCCATTTACAGGGGGCGAACACTGAAGCTTTCTTT. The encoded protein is CSVHLQGANTEAFF.

Here the CDR3 DNA reads TGTGCCAGCAGTTTTCCAGGGGGCGCGAGGAATGAGCAGTTCTTC. This gives the protein CASSFPGGARNEQFF. This chain joins TRBV28 and TRBJ2-1; TRBD1 aligns across 8 bases. The CDR3 is made up of 15 amino acids. J lost 7 bases, V lost 3 bases, and 8 bases had no gene match. Looked up from germline, CDR1 is MDHEN and CDR2 is SYDVKM. The complete variable domain, with remaining parts taken from reference TRBV28 and TRBJ2-1, reads DVKVTQSSRYLVKRTGEKVFLECVQDMDHENMFWYRQDPGLGLRLIYFSYDVKMKEKGDIPEGYSVSREKKERFSLILESASTNQTSMYLCASSFPGGARNEQFFGPGTRLTVL.

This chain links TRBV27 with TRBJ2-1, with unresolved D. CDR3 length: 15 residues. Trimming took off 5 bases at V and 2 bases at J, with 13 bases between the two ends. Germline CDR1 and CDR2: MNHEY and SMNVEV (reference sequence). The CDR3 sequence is CASSPSNPTYNEQFF. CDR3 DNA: TGTGCCAGCAGTCCTTCAAATCCCACCTACAATGAGCAGTTCTTC.

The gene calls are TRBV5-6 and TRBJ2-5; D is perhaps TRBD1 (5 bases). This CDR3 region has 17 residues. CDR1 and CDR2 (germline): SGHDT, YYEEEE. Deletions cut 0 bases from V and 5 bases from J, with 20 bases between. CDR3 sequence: CASSLEGQGKTYETQYF. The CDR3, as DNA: TGTGCCAGCAGCTTGGAGGGGCAGGGTAAAACTTATGAGACCCAGTACTTC.

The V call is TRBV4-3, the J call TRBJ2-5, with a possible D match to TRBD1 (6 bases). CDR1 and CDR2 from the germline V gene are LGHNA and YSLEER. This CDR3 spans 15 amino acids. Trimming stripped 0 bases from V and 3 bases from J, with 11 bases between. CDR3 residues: CASSQEWGQEETQYF. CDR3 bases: TGCGCCAGCAGCCAAGAATGGGGGCAGGAAGAGACCCAGTACTTC.

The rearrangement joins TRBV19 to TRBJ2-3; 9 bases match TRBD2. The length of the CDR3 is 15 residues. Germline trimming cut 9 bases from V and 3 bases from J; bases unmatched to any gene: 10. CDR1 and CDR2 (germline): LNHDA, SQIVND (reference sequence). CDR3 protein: CASSWGLAGTDTQYF. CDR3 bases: TGTGCCAGCAGTTGGGGGCTAGCGGGAACAGATACGCAGTATTTT.

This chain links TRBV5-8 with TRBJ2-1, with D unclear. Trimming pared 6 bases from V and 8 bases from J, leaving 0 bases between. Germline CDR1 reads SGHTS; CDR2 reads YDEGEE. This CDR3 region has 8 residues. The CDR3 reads CASNEQFF. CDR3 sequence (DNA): TGTGCCAGCAATGAGCAGTTCTTC.